This is a list of T cell receptor beta chains from one sample in a study of Ad26.COV2.S vaccination and SARS-CoV-2 variants. The repertoire was sequenced with immunoSEQ multiplex PCR; TCRdb's copy has only in-frame clones and lacks some. The data show some 340,000 clones, roughly 80% seen once. The specimen was peripheral blood, collected in a trial of Ad26.COV2.S vaccine versus placebo. The source of these receptors is a person between 18 and 65 years old who received the Ad26.COV2.S COVID-19 vaccine or a placebo. CDR3s include the opening cysteine and the closing phenylalanine or tryptophan. D genes are given only for firm matches.

. TRBJ1-1 TRBV6-5 TGTGCCAGCAGGGGCCAACAGGACGTCATGTTCGAAGCTTTCTTT CASRGQQDVMFEAFF
TRBD1 TRBJ2-3 TRBV5-1 TGCGCCAGCAGCGCCTCAGGGGGAATAACAGATACGCAGTATTTT CASSASGGITDTQYF
. TRBJ2-1 TRBV2 TGTGCCAGCAGTGAGAGGGCGGGTAGAAATGAGCAGTTCTTC CASSERAGRNEQFF
. TRBJ2-3 TRBV7-9 TGTGCCAGCAGCTTAGTCCCGGGGGCAGGAGCAGATACGCAGTATTTT CASSLVPGAGADTQYF
. TRBJ2-5 TRBV25-1 TGTGCCAGCCGGGACGGTCTGCCCTTGCAAGAGACCCAGTACTTC CASRDGLPLQETQYF
TRBD1 TRBJ1-6 TRBV27 TGTGCCAGCAGAACGCTACAGGGGGGCTCCTATAATTCACCCCTCCACTTT CASRTLQGGSYNSPLHF
TRBD2 TRBJ2-3 TRBV4-2 TGTGCCAGCAGCCAAGTCACTAGCGGGGATGTAACAGATACGCAGTATTTT CASSQVTSGDVTDTQYF
TRBD1 TRBJ2-3 TRBV3-1/TRBV3-2 TGTGCCAGCAGCCAATACCGGGACAGGGCCACAGATACGCAGTATTTT CASSQYRDRATDTQYF
. TRBJ1-1 TRBV6-5 TGTGCCAGCACCTTGGACGGGAACACTGAAGCTTTCTTT CASTLDGNTEAFF
. TRBJ2-1 TRBV29-1 TGCAGCGCTGCCCTCTCCTACAATGAGCAGTTCTTC CSAALSYNEQFF
TRBD2 TRBJ2-5 TRBV11-2 TGTGCCAGCAGCACCCCTAGCGGGGGGGTTCAAGAGACCCAGTACTTC CASSTPSGGVQETQYF